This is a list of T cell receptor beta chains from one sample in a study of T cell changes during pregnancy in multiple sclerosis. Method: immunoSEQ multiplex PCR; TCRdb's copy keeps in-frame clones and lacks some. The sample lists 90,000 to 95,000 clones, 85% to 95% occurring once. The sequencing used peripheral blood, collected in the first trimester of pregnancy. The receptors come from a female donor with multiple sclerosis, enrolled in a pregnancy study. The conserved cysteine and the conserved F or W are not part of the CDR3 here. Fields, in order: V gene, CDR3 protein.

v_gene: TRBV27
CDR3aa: ASTRWGQNSGANVLT

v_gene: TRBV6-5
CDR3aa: ASSTGRNDGYT

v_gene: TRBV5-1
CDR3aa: ASSTRTNWETQY

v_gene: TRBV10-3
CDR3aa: AISESQGRNEQF

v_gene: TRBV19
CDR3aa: ASIQGGMTEAF

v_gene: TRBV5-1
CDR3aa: ASSADGGSSYEQY

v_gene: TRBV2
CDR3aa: ASIALAGDQQY

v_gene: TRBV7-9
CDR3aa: ASSPRTGRETQY

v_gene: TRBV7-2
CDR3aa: ASSLEGTGTNSPLH

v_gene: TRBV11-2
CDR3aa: ASSTTSGGNEQY

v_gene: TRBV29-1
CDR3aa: SVRQTVNEKLF

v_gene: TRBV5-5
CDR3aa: ASSSLGGTDTQY

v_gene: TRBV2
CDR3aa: ASFSRVKQNYGYT

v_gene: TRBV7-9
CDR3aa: ASSTDRGRNTIY

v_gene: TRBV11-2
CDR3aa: VSSLVRTGELF

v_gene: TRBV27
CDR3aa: ASRNQAGTLYEQY

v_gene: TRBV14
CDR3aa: ASSQVGTGKGEQY

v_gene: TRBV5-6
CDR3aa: ASSFLDRGGTGELF

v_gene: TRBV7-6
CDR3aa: ASSTSSGLNQETQY

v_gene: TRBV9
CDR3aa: ASSVGHNSPLH

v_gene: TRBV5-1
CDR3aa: ASSLGGGEETQY

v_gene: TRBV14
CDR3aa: ASSRSGTSSYEQY

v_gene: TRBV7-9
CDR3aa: ASSSRDEQY

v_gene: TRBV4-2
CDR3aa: ASSQSGPRGGETQY

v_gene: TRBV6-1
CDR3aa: ASRDRGDPYEQY

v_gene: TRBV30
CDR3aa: AWRGDLNEKLF

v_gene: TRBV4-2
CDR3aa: ASSLDRLNYGYT

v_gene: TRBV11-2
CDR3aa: ASSLDSWDRGKSSTEAF

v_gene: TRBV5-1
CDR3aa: ASSLGQQGGTEAF

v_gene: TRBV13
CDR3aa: ASSSGQRSGNTIY

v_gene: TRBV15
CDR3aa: ATSRATGLNTEAF

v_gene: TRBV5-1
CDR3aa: ASRGGGTVNEKLF

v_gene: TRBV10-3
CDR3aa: AIRSPLGGELF

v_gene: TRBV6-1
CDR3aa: ASRWLAGSYEQY

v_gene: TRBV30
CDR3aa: AWALMGGVGEQF

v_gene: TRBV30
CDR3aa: AWSMRTSSYEQY

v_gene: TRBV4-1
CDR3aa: ASSQDWLQNTEAF

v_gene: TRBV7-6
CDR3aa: ASSPRGAMNTGELF

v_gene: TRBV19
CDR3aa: ASSICQGMLWSYEQY

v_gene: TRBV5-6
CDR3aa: ASSLGQPNRGYT

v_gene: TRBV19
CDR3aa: ASSNLRQGLNEKLF